This entry concerns a single T cell receptor beta chain. The data are from a study of neoadjuvant anti-PD-1 for oral cavity cancer. Study in general: Most patients had three to four biweekly doses of 3 mg/kg nivolumab before resection.

Documented time point: after neoadjuvant nivolumab, at surgical resection. TCRdb's table, derived via immunoSEQ multiplex PCR, lists solely in-frame clones and lacks some. The sample includes about 2,200 clones, 59% of them seen just once. Trimming took off 4 bases at V and 7 bases at J, with 17 bases between the two ends. This CDR3 comprises 15 residues. CDR1 LNHDA and CDR2 SQIVND come from the germline V gene (reference sequence). The specimen was tumor tissue, collected after nivolumab (anti-PD-1) treatment. This clonotype was obtained from a person aged 35 to 85 with oral cavity squamous cell carcinoma. This rearrangement joins TRBV19 to TRBJ2-1; D possibly matches TRBD1 or TRBD2 (5 bases each). The CDR3 sequence is CASSRVGTAFNEQFF. Here the CDR3 DNA reads TGTGCCAGTAGTAGGGTAGGGACCGCGTTTAATGAGCAGTTCTTC.